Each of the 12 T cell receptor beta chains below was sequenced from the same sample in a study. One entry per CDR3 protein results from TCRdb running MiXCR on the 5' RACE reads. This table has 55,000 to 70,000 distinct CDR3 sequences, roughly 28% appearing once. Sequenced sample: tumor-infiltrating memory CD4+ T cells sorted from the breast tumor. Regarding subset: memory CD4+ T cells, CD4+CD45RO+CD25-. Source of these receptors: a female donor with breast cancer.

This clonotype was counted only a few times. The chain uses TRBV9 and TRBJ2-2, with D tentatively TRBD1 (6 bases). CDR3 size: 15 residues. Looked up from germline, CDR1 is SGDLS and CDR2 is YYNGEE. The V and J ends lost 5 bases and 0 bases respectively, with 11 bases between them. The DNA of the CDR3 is TGTGCCAGCAGTCCCGGGACACCGAACACCGGGGAGCTGTTTTTT. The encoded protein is CASSPGTPNTGELFF. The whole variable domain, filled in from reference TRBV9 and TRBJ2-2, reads DSGVTQTPKHLITATGQRVTLRCSPRSGDLSVYWYQQSLDQGLQFLIQYYNGEERAKGNILERFSAQQFPDLHSELNLSSLELGDSALYFCASSPGTPNTGELFFGEGSRLTVL.

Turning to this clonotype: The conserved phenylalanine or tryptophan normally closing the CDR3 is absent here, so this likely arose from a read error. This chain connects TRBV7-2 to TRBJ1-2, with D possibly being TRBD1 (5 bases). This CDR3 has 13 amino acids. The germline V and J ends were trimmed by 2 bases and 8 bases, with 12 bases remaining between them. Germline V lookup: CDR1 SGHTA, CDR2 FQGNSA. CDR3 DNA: TGTGCCAGCAGCTTACCCTCTAGGGACGGCTACACCTGC. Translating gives CASSLPSRDGYTC.

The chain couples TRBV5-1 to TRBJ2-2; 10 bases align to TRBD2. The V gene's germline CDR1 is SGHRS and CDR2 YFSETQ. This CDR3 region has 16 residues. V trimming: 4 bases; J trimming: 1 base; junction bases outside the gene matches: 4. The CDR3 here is CASSSTSGVNTGELFF. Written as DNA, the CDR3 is TGCGCCAGCAGCAGTACTAGCGGGGTGAACACCGGGGAGCTGTTTTTT.

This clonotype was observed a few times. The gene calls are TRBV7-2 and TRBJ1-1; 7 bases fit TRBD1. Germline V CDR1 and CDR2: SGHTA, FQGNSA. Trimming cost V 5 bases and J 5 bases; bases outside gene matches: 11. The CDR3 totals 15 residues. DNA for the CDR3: TGTGCCAGCAGCGTTGACAGGGCAGGAGGGACTGAAGCTTTCTTT. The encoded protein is CASSVDRAGGTEAFF.

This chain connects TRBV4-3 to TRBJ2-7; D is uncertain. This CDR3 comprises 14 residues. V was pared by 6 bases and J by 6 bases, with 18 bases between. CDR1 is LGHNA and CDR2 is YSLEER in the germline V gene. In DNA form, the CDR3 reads TGCGCCAGCAGTCAATCGATTTTAGCACCCGAGCAGTACTTC. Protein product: CASSQSILAPEQYF.

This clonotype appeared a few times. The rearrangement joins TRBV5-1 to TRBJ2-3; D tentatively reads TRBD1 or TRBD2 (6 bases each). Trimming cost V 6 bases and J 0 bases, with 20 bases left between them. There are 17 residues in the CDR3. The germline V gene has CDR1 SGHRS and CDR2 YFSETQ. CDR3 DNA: TGCGCCAGCACGAGGGGGACTCAGCGTACTAGCACAGATACGCAGTATTTT. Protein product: CASTRGTQRTSTDTQYF.

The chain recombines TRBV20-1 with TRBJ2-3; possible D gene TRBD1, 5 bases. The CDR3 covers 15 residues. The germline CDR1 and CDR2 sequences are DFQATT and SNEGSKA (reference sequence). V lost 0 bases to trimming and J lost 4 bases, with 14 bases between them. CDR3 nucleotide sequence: TGCAGTGCTAGAGATCTGCAGGGTGTGGCAGATACGCAGTATTTT. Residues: CSARDLQGVADTQYF.

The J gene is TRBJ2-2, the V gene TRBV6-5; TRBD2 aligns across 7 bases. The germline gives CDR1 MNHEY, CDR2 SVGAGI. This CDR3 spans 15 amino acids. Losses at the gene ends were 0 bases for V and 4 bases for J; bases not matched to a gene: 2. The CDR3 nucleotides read TGTGCCAGCAGTTACTCGACTAGCCCCACCGGGGAGCTGTTTTTT. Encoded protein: CASSYSTSPTGELFF.

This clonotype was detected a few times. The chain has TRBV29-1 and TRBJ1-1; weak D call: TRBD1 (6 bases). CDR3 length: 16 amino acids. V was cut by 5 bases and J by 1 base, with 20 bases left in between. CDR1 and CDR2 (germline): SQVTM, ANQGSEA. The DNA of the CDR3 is TGCAGCGTTCAGAGGGCATCAGGGGCATGGAACACTGAAGCTTTCTTT. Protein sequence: CSVQRASGAWNTEAFF.

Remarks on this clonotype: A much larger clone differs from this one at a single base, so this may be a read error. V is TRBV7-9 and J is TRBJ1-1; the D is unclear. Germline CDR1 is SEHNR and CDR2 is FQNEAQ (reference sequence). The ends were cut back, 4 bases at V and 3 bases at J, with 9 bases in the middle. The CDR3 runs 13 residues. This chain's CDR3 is CASSSLQDTEAFF. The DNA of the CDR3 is TGTGCCAGCAGCTCTCTCCAGGACACTGAAGCTTTCTTT.

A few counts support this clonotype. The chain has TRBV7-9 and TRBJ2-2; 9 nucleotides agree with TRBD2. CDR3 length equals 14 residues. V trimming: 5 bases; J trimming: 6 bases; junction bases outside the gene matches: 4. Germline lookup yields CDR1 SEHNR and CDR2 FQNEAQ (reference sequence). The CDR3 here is CASSTLAGAGELFF. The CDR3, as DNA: TGTGCCAGCAGCACTTTAGCGGGAGCCGGGGAGCTGTTTTTT.

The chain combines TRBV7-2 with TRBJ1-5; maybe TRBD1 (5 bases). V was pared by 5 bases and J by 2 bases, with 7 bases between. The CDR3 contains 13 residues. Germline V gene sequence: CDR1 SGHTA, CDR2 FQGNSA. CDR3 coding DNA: TGTGCCAGCAGCCCGACAGGCAATCAGCCCCAGCATTTT. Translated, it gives CASSPTGNQPQHF. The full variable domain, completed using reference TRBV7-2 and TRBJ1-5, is GAGVSQSPSNKVTEKGKDVELRCDPISGHTALYWYRQSLGQGLEFLIYFQGNSAPDKSGLPSDRFSAERTGGSVSTLTIQRTQQEDSAVYLCASSPTGNQPQHFGDGTRLSIL.